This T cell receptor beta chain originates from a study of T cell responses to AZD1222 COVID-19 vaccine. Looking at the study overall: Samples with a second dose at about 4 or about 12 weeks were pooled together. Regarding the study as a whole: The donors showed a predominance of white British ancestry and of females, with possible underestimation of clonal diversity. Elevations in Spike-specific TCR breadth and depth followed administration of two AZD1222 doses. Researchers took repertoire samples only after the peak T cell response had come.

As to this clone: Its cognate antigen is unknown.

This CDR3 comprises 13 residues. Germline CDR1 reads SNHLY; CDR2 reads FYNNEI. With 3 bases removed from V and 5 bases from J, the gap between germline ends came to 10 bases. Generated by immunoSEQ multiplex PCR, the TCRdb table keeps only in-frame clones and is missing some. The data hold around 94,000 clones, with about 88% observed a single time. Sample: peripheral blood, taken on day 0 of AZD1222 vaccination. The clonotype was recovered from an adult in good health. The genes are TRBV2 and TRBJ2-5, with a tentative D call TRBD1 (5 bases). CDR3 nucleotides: TGTGCCAGCAGTGATCAGGGTTGGGAGACCCAGTACTTC. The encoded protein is CASSDQGWETQYF.